This TCR beta chain was sequenced in a study of identifying expanded T cells in peripheral blood. Profiling relied on immunoSEQ multiplex PCR, and the TCRdb table lists in-frame clones only, not all of them. The profile shows around 94,000 clones, about 87% of them singletons. Broader study findings: Clone count variance between approximately two-week samples rose with total template count.

As regards this clone: The antigen is not known.

The germline V gene encodes CDR1 SGHRS and CDR2 YFSETQ. Between the trimmed V and J ends, which lost 2 bases and 4 bases, there was a span of 9 bases. This CDR3 has 13 residues. The source material was blood. The genes are TRBV5-1 and TRBJ1-2; D unresolved. This receptor was obtained from a person between 18 and 75 years old in good health. CDR3 coding DNA: TGCGCCAGCAGCTTCACATATTCCTATGGCTACACCTTC. This gives the protein CASSFTYSYGYTF.